These T cell receptor beta chains were read from a single sample in a study of cytomegalovirus exposure and HLA in healthy donors. The data were produced by immunoSEQ multiplex PCR, yet TCRdb's version contains in-frame clones alone and is incomplete. The data show about 160,000 clones, with 89% seen just once and 4% to 5% held by the top ten. Sample: PBMCs. These receptor sequences come from a man in his late teens or twenties in good health and CMV-seropositive. CDR3s include the opening cysteine and the closing phenylalanine or tryptophan. D genes are given only for firm matches. Clone size is stated in some rows and not others, as once, few, many or a class when expanded.

d_gene: NA; abundance: NA; v_gene: TRBV18; j_gene: TRBJ2-7; CDR3nt: TGTGCCAGCTCACCACAGAGCTCCTACGAGCAGTACTTC; CDR3aa: CASSPQSSYEQYF
d_gene: TRBD2; abundance: NA; v_gene: TRBV5-8; j_gene: TRBJ2-2; CDR3nt: TGTGCCAGCAGCTTGGGACTAGCGATCACCGGGGAGCTGTTTTTT; CDR3aa: CASSLGLAITGELFF
d_gene: TRBD2; abundance: NA; v_gene: TRBV2; j_gene: TRBJ2-7; CDR3nt: TGTGCCAGCATCCGGGGACTAGGGGGATACGAGCAGTACTTC; CDR3aa: CASIRGLGGYEQYF
d_gene: NA; abundance: NA; v_gene: TRBV28; j_gene: TRBJ2-6; CDR3nt: TGTGCCAGCAGTGCGACAGTCTCTGGGGCCAACGTCCTGACTTTC; CDR3aa: CASSATVSGANVLTF
d_gene: TRBD2; abundance: NA; v_gene: TRBV7-8; j_gene: TRBJ2-1; CDR3nt: TGTGCCAGCAGCCTGGTATCGAGACTAGCGTCCTACAATGAGCAGTTCTTC; CDR3aa: CASSLVSRLASYNEQFF
d_gene: NA; abundance: NA; v_gene: TRBV21-1; j_gene: TRBJ1-2; CDR3nt: TGTGCCAGCAGCAAAGGGATTGGGACAGGGGGTATCTATGGCTACACCTTC; CDR3aa: CASSKGIGTGGIYGYTF
d_gene: NA; abundance: NA; v_gene: TRBV27; j_gene: TRBJ2-2; CDR3nt: TGTGCCAGCAGTTTACGCGAAAACACCGGGGAGCTGTTTTTT; CDR3aa: CASSLRENTGELFF
d_gene: NA; abundance: NA; v_gene: TRBV2; j_gene: TRBJ2-2; CDR3nt: TGTGCCAGCAATGTCGGGAGCACCGGGGAGCTGTTTTTT; CDR3aa: CASNVGSTGELFF
d_gene: TRBD2; abundance: NA; v_gene: TRBV28; j_gene: TRBJ2-1; CDR3nt: TGTGCCAGCAAAAGCGGGAGCTCCTACAATGAGCAGTTCTTC; CDR3aa: CASKSGSSYNEQFF
d_gene: TRBD2; abundance: NA; v_gene: TRBV7-9; j_gene: TRBJ2-1; CDR3nt: TGTGCCAGCAGCTTGGGGACTAGCGGGATATCCAATGAGCAGTTCTTC; CDR3aa: CASSLGTSGISNEQFF
d_gene: TRBD2; abundance: NA; v_gene: TRBV7-9; j_gene: TRBJ2-3; CDR3nt: TGTGCCAGCAGCCGAGACGGGGCTAGCGGTCTTTGGGATACGCAGTATTTT; CDR3aa: CASSRDGASGLWDTQYF
d_gene: TRBD1; abundance: once; v_gene: TRBV6-6; j_gene: TRBJ2-2; CDR3nt: TGTGCCAGCAGAGCAGGGGGCTCCGGGGAGCTGTTTTTT; CDR3aa: CASRAGGSGELFF
d_gene: NA; abundance: NA; v_gene: TRBV27; j_gene: TRBJ1-1; CDR3nt: TGTGCCAGCAGTTCGGGGGGTAGAGGAAGAAACACTGAAGCTTTCTTT; CDR3aa: CASSSGGRGRNTEAFF
d_gene: TRBD1; abundance: few; v_gene: TRBV5-4; j_gene: TRBJ1-5; CDR3nt: TGTGCCAGCAGCTTGCAGGGGGTGAATCAGCCCCAGCATTTT; CDR3aa: CASSLQGVNQPQHF
d_gene: TRBD1; abundance: NA; v_gene: TRBV19; j_gene: TRBJ1-2; CDR3nt: TGTGCCAGTAATAATCCGGGACAGGGCAACTATGGCTACACCTTC; CDR3aa: CASNNPGQGNYGYTF
d_gene: NA; abundance: NA; v_gene: TRBV7-9; j_gene: TRBJ2-7; CDR3nt: TGTGCCAGCAGCTTAGACAAACAGGGCGGTGGGCAGTACTTC; CDR3aa: CASSLDKQGGGQYF
d_gene: TRBD2; abundance: NA; v_gene: TRBV4-1; j_gene: TRBJ2-3; CDR3nt: TGCGCCAGCAGCCAAGTTCCTAGCGGGAGGGAATGGGCGCAGTATTTT; CDR3aa: CASSQVPSGREWAQYF
d_gene: NA; abundance: NA; v_gene: TRBV5-5; j_gene: TRBJ1-1; CDR3nt: TGTGCCAGCAGCGACTACGACACTGAAGCTTTCTTT; CDR3aa: CASSDYDTEAFF
d_gene: NA; abundance: NA; v_gene: TRBV25-1; j_gene: TRBJ2-7; CDR3nt: TGTGCCAGCAGAAGGGACACCACCTACGAGCAGTACTTC; CDR3aa: CASRRDTTYEQYF
d_gene: TRBD2; abundance: NA; v_gene: TRBV27; j_gene: TRBJ2-7; CDR3nt: TGTGCCAGCAGTTCCGTTAGCGGGAGTTCGGGCGAGCAGTACTTC; CDR3aa: CASSSVSGSSGEQYF
d_gene: NA; abundance: NA; v_gene: TRBV9; j_gene: TRBJ2-1; CDR3nt: TGTGCCAGCAGCGGACGGACAGAGATGAGTAATGAGCAGTTCTTC; CDR3aa: CASSGRTEMSNEQFF